The subject of this entry is one T cell receptor (beta chain). The target of this receptor is not known. Base qualities are not provided; no much larger clone lies one nucleotide away. The cohort was made up of 500 to 800 healthy bone marrow donors. All cohort members were sampled while nominally healthy, although unrecorded immune exposures were likely present. The donor tested CMV seropositive and was one of the 289 seropositive cohort members. Every donor gave a peripheral blood sample, and the peripheral blood mononuclear cells from that sample were used for TCR beta sequencing. The Qiagen DNeasy Blood Extraction Kit was used to extract genomic DNA from the blood cell samples. This sample is part of a study of cytomegalovirus exposure and HLA in healthy donors (TCRdb year 2017). For the wider study: An earlier analysis of 587 of the donors reported 276 Gb of sequence data and roughly 120 million unique TCR beta sequences obtained from 150 million to 200 million T cells. The genetic ancestry cluster associated with self-reported Caucasian donors included 80% to 90% of the 398 genotyped donors. An earlier analysis of 587 of the donors applied high-throughput TCR beta sequencing to assess whether each TCR beta V gene segment acted as functional or pseudogenic. Because of strong linkage in the cohort, roughly 5 DR-DQ haplotypes were treated as single units for association and clustering. The number of typed donors differed by locus: 629-630 for A, B, C, DRB1 and DQB1; 500 to 550 for DQA1; 606 for DPA1; and around 490 for DPB1. A later genetic analysis used genome-wide SNP genotypes for about 60% of the roughly 700 donors, treating that subset as a discovery cohort. A later analysis re-analyzed previously published TCR beta repertoires from 666 donors and added high-resolution HLA genotyping to study TCR occurrence patterns. The study aimed to test whether cataloging public T cell receptors could reveal signatures of past pathogen exposure. Both class I and class II loci were covered by HLA typing, at four-digit resolution. Besides the first cohort of under 700 subjects, a separate validation cohort made up of over 100 different subjects was used. Every discovery cohort repertoire had been produced on one sequencing platform. The study profiled the T cell repertoires of 550 to 700 subjects by immunosequencing and related them to cytomegalovirus serostatus. High-throughput TCR immunosequencing, statistical association of individual TCRs with disease status, and machine learning were combined to predict cytomegalovirus infection status. Rather than drawing on any new phenotypic data, the later analysis identified candidate immune exposures from TCR beta sequences and the way those sequences occurred across donors. Alongside the repertoire data, information on donor age, sex, ethnicity and CMV serostatus was compiled. Across approximately 400 genotyped donors of the cohort, an average of about 200,000 unique TCR beta nucleotide sequences per donor were sequenced, and roughly a sixth of those sequences were non-productive. Roughly 300 gigabases of sequencing data and 70 million to 100 million unique TCR sequences were included in an early release covering roughly 700 HLA-typed donors.

What the work shows at the level of the full study, not this receptor alone: According to the authors, the approach could potentially be generalized to other disease states and immunological phenotypes. Strong co-occurrence of HLA alleles, especially DR and DQ, made assigning TCR associations to individual alleles difficult. A few of the identified cytomegalovirus-associated TCR beta chains were confirmed in vitro to be specific for cytomegalovirus antigens. Because counts were too low, seventeen rarely observed V segments, including chromosome 9 orphons, were excluded from the earlier analysis of some 540 of the donors. The study gave a list of around 170 TCR beta chains associated with cytomegalovirus. According to a later genetic analysis, donors in an Asian-associated ancestry cluster had fewer N-insertions in productive TCRs than the approximately 670-donor mean. A group of highly shared sequence variants was considered likely to be a technical artifact of the sequencing pipeline. An association between a missense DCLRE1C variant and V-gene and J-gene trimming of TCR beta chains was found in a later genetic analysis and replicated in an independent cohort. A further reported finding was that TCR beta sequences accurately predicted the HLA-A and HLA-B alleles for most subjects in the first cohort. A later analysis associated 16,951 TCR beta sequences with specific HLA alleles at a false discovery rate of 0.05. The classifier was reported to diagnose cytomegalovirus status with high specificity and sensitivity in both the original and validation cohorts. Linkage disequilibrium might explain the correlated functional status among segregating V segments, but an unknown experimental factor could not be ruled out. Broadly in line with IMGT annotations, most TCR beta V segments showed up in productive rearrangements about 87% or about 30% of the time in an earlier analysis of approximately 640 of the donors. HLA typing was unavailable for some donors at each locus, so association tests used only the typed subset. The only immune exposure information available for the cohort was CMV serostatus. In a later analysis, most CMV-associated TCR beta chains were found to appear HLA-restricted, with HLA associations seemingly driven largely by CMV exposure. Across donors, most TCR sequences were observed very rarely, whereas some public TCRs were present in many individuals. The cohort was sequenced for TCR beta chains only, and without alpha or paired-chain data the features that could be detected were limited. Sequencing depth was assumed to be roughly uniform across donors in the presence/absence analyses, though that assumption may not hold. According to a later analysis, TCR association rates differed among HLA loci, with DRB1 alleles showing the most associated TCRs and HLA-C alleles showing the fewest. In a later analysis, several top co-occurrence clusters were reported to appear linked to parvovirus B19, influenza, CMV and Epstein-Barr virus. A later analysis found that HLA-associated TCR beta chains were more clonally expanded and had lower generation probabilities than equally common non-associated chains. Because the 87-base-pair reads could not distinguish some IMGT-functional V segments, including TRBV6-2 and TRBV6-3, those segments were excluded.

For CDR1 and CDR2, the germline V gene lists SGHTA and FQGNSA. A distance of 19 bases separates the germline ends of V and J, which lose 3 bases and 4 bases respectively. Reading from cysteine to phenylalanine, the CDR3 counts 16 amino acids. Only the CDR3 region is kept as DNA, spanning 48 bases read in frame from base 1. The library relied on the immunoSEQ multiplex PCR assay. For the multiplex PCR, a mixture combining 60 forward primers for TCR Vbeta segments and 13 reverse primers for TCR Jbeta segments was used. A multiplex PCR assay on genomic DNA amplified the CDR3 region of rearranged TCR beta genes. The Illumina HiSeq System was used to sequence the amplified TCR beta libraries as 87-base-pair reads. As for the original processing: In a later analysis, roughly 80 million unique TCR beta chains were counted across the roughly 610 repertoires, and roughly 11 million of these chains were shared by at least two donors. Raw reads were error-corrected and collapsed into unique sequences by a nearest-neighbor algorithm in which closely related sequences were merged to remove PCR and sequencing errors. V, D and J gene segments were assigned by aligning CDR3 sequences to IMGT reference sequences. For a sequence to be retained, at least a six-nucleotide match to both a V gene segment and a J gene segment was required. A rearrangement counted as productive if the CDR3 had no stop codons and remained in frame with V and J, and every other rearrangement counted as non-productive. CDR3 was defined by IMGT convention, running from the second conserved V-encoded cysteine to the conserved J-encoded phenylalanine. The earlier analysis of about 570 of the donors excluded any sequence lacking an unambiguous match to a single V gene segment. In an earlier analysis of 587 of the donors, V segments were called functional above 56.7% productive rearrangements and were called segregating when the between-donor standard deviation exceeded 5%. A statistical classification framework was built to diagnose cytomegalovirus status from the catalog of TCR beta chain sequences. V and J gene assignment, in a later analysis, came from comparing TCR nucleotide sequences with IMGT/GENE-DB human TR gene sequences. A later analysis assigned CDR3 sequences and most-parsimonious VDJ recombination scenarios with the TCRdist pipeline. A later analysis defined each TCR beta chain by its CDR3 amino acid sequence plus V-gene family, and excluded reads lacking a unique V-gene family. As a way to deal with suspected cross-contamination and a sequencing artifact, a later analysis dropped 592 nucleotide sequences that were highly shared and had low generation probability. A later analysis calculated a clonal expansion index for each public chain from normalized within-repertoire ranks of inferred template counts. In a later analysis, generation probabilities were computed with a VDJ recombination model fitted to out-of-frame rearrangements, and the resulting probabilities were checked against IGoR. In a later analysis, TCR-TCR, TCR-HLA and TCR-CMV co-occurrence was scored with hypergeometric tests, and a repertoire-size bias correction was applied to TCR pairs. To estimate false discovery rates, a later analysis permuted the HLA or CMV assignments 20 times. A later analysis grouped co-occurring TCRs with DBSCAN, adding TCRdist sequence similarity when clustering within HLA-allele-positive subsets. For co-occurrence clustering, repertoires with fewer than 30,000 or more than 120,000 public chains were excluded, along with a handful of repertoires with anomalous nucleotide sharing. TCRdb obtained this table from immuneACCESS and retained in-frame rearrangements with V and J assigned. These tables miss some clones; where compared with another copy, unresolved V genes account for less than half of the shortfall, and the remainder is unexplained. V, J and clone size are taken as reported in that table, and D and trimming were inferred from the DNA itself. The table for this sample lists 210,000 or so clones; over 70% of them were counted only once. Roughly 2.5% of the sample rests with the top ten.

The sequence links TRBV7-2 to TRBJ2-7, with no D gene named confidently. The sample was PBMCs. This clonotype was sampled from an older woman in good health and CMV-seropositive. The DNA sequence is as follows: TGTGCCAGCAGCTTGAGGAACGCCCCCGTCGGATACGAGCAGTACTTC. This encodes CASSLRNAPVGYEQYF.